This TCR beta chain is from a study of identical twins (dated by TCRdb to the mid-2010s). Notes on the research overall: To test whether fetal clonotypes persist, this study deep-sequenced TCR alpha and beta repertoires from monozygotic twins, from unrelated adults of various ages, and from cord blood. Replicate twin experiments were performed at different times using different library preparation protocols to rule out contamination. The investigation overall reported the following: Zero-insertion analyses could be partly confounded by invariant T cells such as MAIT and iNKT, though diverse VJ usage argued against such confounding for most clonotypes. Because the same donors could not be followed over many years, the conclusions depended on cross-sectional statistical analysis. Abundant cord blood beta clonotypes had fewer insertions, young adult naive repertoires showed a similar but weaker trend, and memory repertoires showed no such trend. The excess sharing between twins in beta out-of-frame sequences was weaker because fewer shared sequences reduced the signal-to-noise ratio. Compared with coincidental sharing between unrelated individuals, out-of-frame TCR alpha sequences shared between twins showed an excess of sequences with low generation probability. Recombination models systematically underestimated out-of-frame TCR alpha sharing in monozygotic twins but agreed with sharing between unrelated individuals.

Every donor was a healthy Caucasian. Three pairs of female monozygotic twins, all aged roughly 18 to 30 years, made up the twin cohort. Peripheral blood mononuclear cells were the source from which RNA for the TCR libraries was isolated. Library construction relied on 5' RACE. The run used an Illumina HiSeq 2000. A universal primer binding site was introduced by template switching, and a unique molecular identifier was present in the final cDNA, enabling accurate counting of TCR cDNA molecules. Specific primers in the conserved constant-segment region were used to synthesize first-strand cDNA for TCR alpha and beta chains. Each cDNA library was double barcoded, with a SMART-Mk sample barcode plus Illumina barcodes, to control for contamination. TruSeq adapter sequences, together with Illumina sample barcodes, were added in two successive PCR steps. The Illumina HiSeq platform was used with custom primers to sequence TCR alpha and beta cDNA libraries. Per the original workflow: MiGEC was used to process raw reads and extract unique molecular identifiers, and MiXCR was used to find CDR3 positions. For each individual, recombination models were inferred using an EM algorithm with the repgenHMM and IGoR tools. The tcR package in R was used for shared clonotype analysis, with sharing normalized by the product of cloneset sizes. Out-of-frame nonproductive sequences were analyzed to study raw recombination free of thymic and clonal selection effects. TCRdb reprocessed the public reads (quality trimming at Q25 with fastp, clone calling with MiXCR) and kept in-frame beta chains. Entries that share a CDR3 protein sequence are merged under the most common genes and DNA. TCRdb, not the authors, supplied the V and J calls. The sample table holds hundreds of thousands of distinct CDR3 sequences, of which 8.6% were seen once. The ten largest clones add up to 0.98% of the sample.

This clonotype has just a few counts. Its target antigen remains unknown. Base qualities are missing; no much larger clone stands one base away. These data also formed part of another study, on yellow fever vaccine responses in identical twins. The second source states: According to the authors, in identical twins the way T cells responded to vaccination appeared partly convergent and partly personalized. In identical twins, the study followed T cell clones that responded to the vaccine with precision.

The sequence came from a woman aged 18-29 years in good health. The sequenced sample consisted of PBMCs.

The CDR3 region has the sequence CSASSGREYEQYF. The nucleotide sequence reads TGCAGTGCTAGTTCGGGGAGGGAGTACGAGCAGTACTTC. This chain is built from TRBV20-1 and TRBJ2-7; 7 central nucleotides agree with TRBD2. V trim: 3 bases; J trim: 4 bases; unmatched bases: 6. Inclusive of the bounding cysteine and phenylalanine, the CDR3 is 13 residues long. Just the 39-base CDR3 DNA is kept, in frame starting at base 1. From the germline V gene (reference sequence), CDR1 is DFQATT and CDR2 is SNEGSKA.